The sequence of this T cell receptor beta chain was determined in a study of OX40 agonist ivuxolimab in advanced cancers. In the study overall: Recorded diagnoses for dose-escalation patients were hepatocellular carcinoma, melanoma, renal cell or head and neck cancer. Under the entry rules, prior anti-PD-1, anti-PD-L1 or anti-CTLA-4 therapy was allowed, and roughly 41% had some. Partial responses were achieved by three patients, of whom one had hepatocellular carcinoma and two had cutaneous melanoma.

V was clipped by 2 bases and J by 6 bases, with 8 bases between them. The CDR3 extends over 13 amino acids. CDR1 is SEHNR, CDR2 FQNEAQ, per germline (reference sequence). Any history of autoimmune disease or systemic immunosuppression disqualified patients. Produced via immunoSEQ multiplex PCR; TCRdb's table is partial and in-frame only. The sample shows 80,000 to 130,000 clones, about nine tenths of them seen only once. This TCR was recovered from an adult with an advanced solid tumor such as melanoma, head and neck, liver or kidney cancer. V gene TRBV7-9 combines with J gene TRBJ1-5; D uncertain. Sequenced here: CD4+ or CD8+ T cells sorted from blood, sampled in a trial of the OX40 agonist ivuxolimab. The CDR3 DNA sequence: TGTGCCAGCAGCTTACTTGCGGGTCAGCCCCAGCATTTT. Protein product: CASSLLAGQPQHF.